The rows below give T cell receptor beta chains drawn from one sample of a study of blood T cell repertoires in COVID-19. The assay was immunoSEQ multiplex PCR, and TCRdb's table has in-frame clones only and misses some. The data contain over 50,000 clones, 75% to 95% of them singletons. The sample taken for sequencing was peripheral blood. These receptors were collected from a human donor with active COVID-19. The donor label of this sample is uncertain. Each CDR3 is given without its conserved first and last residue.

J	V	CDR3
TRBJ2-7	TRBV5-4	ASSKGQGTSDEQY
TRBJ2-2	TRBV9	ASSPYGTGFAGELF
TRBJ2-1	TRBV5-6	ASSHRDSDNEQF
TRBJ2-1	TRBV20-1	SASFPSGRAFNEQF
TRBJ1-1	TRBV13	ASSTPRRGTNTEAF
TRBJ2-3	TRBV28	ASRGAEVPDTQY
TRBJ1-1	TRBV11-2	ASSFANPGQGAMNTEAF
TRBJ2-2	TRBV3-1/TRBV3-2	ASSQGLAGGPGELF
TRBJ2-2	TRBV30	AWRPRSTGELF
TRBJ1-4	TRBV9	ASSVRTGANEKLF
TRBJ2-1	TRBV6-2/TRBV6-3	ASSSDGLNEQF
TRBJ2-1	TRBV6-5	ASSLPPGDEQF
TRBJ2-7	TRBV27	ASSLDRGPGQY
TRBJ2-1	TRBV18	ASSPGLAGIGTDEQF
TRBJ2-7	TRBV4-2	ASSPQGHSYEQY
TRBJ2-7	TRBV7-3	ASSLGRTGTYEQY
TRBJ1-5	TRBV15	ATSSFGQGAPNQPQH
TRBJ2-3	TRBV15	ATSRASMGAGTDTQY
TRBJ2-7	TRBV18	ASSPRNTGEQY
TRBJ1-1	TRBV7-3	ASSLTSGLRNTEAF
TRBJ1-1	TRBV18	ASSPEGVIFEAF
TRBJ1-3	TRBV10-3	AGGAVSGNTIY
TRBJ2-1	TRBV3-1/TRBV3-2	ASSKLTSGRSNEQF
TRBJ2-2	TRBV6-5	ASRGGAANTGELF
TRBJ1-2	TRBV24-1	ATSDFSRGLTYGYT
TRBJ2-3	TRBV7-9	ASSPRGLRGAEDTQY
TRBJ1-6	TRBV27	ASSFAGTAGAPLH
TRBJ2-3	TRBV6-4	ASSDGGSPTDTQY
TRBJ2-3	TRBV24-1	ATSGNRGLAGSTDTQY
TRBJ2-7	TRBV7-6	ASSSGRFYEQY
TRBJ2-4	TRBV6-5	ASSYRSGAKNIQY
TRBJ2-1	TRBV6-5	ASSYGNYNEQF
TRBJ1-1	TRBV10-3	AITPTGGTEAF
TRBJ1-2	TRBV19	ASRRTGDYGYT
TRBJ2-7	TRBV10-3	AFSRTSGSYEQY
TRBJ2-1	TRBV18	ASSRSSGDYNEQF